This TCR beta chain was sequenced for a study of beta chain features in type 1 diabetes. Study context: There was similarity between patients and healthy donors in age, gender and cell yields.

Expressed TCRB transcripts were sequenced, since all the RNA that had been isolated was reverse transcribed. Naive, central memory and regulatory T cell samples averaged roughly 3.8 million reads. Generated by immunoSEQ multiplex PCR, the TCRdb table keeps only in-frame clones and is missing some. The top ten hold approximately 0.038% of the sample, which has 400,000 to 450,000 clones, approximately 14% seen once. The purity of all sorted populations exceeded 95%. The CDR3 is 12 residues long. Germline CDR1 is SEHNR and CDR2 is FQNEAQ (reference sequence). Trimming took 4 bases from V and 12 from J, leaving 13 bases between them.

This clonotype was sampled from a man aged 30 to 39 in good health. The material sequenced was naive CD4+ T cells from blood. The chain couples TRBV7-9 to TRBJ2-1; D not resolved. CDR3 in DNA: TGTGCCAGCAGCTCGGATCGATCCAGGCAGTTCTTC. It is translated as CASSSDRSRQFF.